A single sample is the source of the 32 T cell receptor beta chains below, sequenced in a study of fetal regulatory T cell absence and autoimmunity. Only in-frame clones appear in the TCRdb table, and some are missing; sequencing was by immunoSEQ multiplex PCR. Of 95,000 or so clones in the sample, about three quarters were seen once. Sequences were obtained from pancreas tissue. All receptors derive from a male donor with IPEX syndrome.

V usage is TRBV4-1 and J usage is TRBJ2-5; 10 nucleotides agree with TRBD1. CDR3 size: 15 residues. V was clipped by 6 bases and J by 5 bases; unmatched bases: 9. Germline lookup yields CDR1 MGHRA and CDR2 YSYEKL. CDR3 amino acids: CASRTGTGVLETQYF. DNA of the CDR3: TGCGCCAGCAGGACGGGGACAGGGGTTTTGGAGACCCAGTACTTC.

In nucleotides, the CDR3 is TGTGCCAGTAGTATGCGTCCTCCCAGGGGGTCAGGAGAGACCCAGTACTTC. It encodes CASSMRPPRGSGETQYF. V is TRBV19 and J is TRBJ2-5; 7 bases agree with TRBD1. V was pared by 3 bases and J by 4 bases, with 14 bases of the junction left unmatched. This CDR3 comprises 17 residues. Germline assignment: CDR1 LNHDA and CDR2 SQIVND (reference sequence).

The rearrangement uses TRBV4-2 and TRBJ1-3; D gene unclear. V lost 5 bases, J lost 0 bases, and 8 bases lay in between. Germline V gene lookup returns CDR1 LGHNA and CDR2 YNFKEQ. This CDR3 is built from 14 residues. This CDR3 reads CASSTAPSGNTIYF. The CDR3 region has the DNA TGTGCCAGCAGCACGGCGCCCTCTGGAAACACCATATATTTT.

This clone was seen a few times. The chain has TRBV12-2 and TRBJ2-7. TRBV12-2 is tagged as a pseudogene. This CDR3 has 8 residues. The CDR3 sequence: CASRLVKF. The CDR3 DNA sequence: TGTGCAAGTCGCTTAGTAAAGTTC.

This clone was counted only a few times. The V gene is TRBV5-1, the J gene TRBJ1-1; D is unclear. The V and J ends lost 0 bases and 11 bases respectively, with 14 bases between them. Germline loops: CDR1 SGHRS, CDR2 YFSETQ. This CDR3 is built from 13 residues. CDR3 protein: CASSLGGSSVAFF. The CDR3 DNA sequence: TGCGCCAGCAGCTTGGGTGGTTCTTCGGTCGCTTTCTTT.

The chain couples TRBV29-1 to TRBJ2-2, with 7 bases that match TRBD2. CDR3 size: 14 residues. From germline, CDR1 is SQVTM and CDR2 ANQGSEA. Germline trimming cut 6 bases from V and 0 bases from J; bases unmatched to any gene: 4. The CDR3 spells CSVGRGSNTGELFF. The CDR3 DNA sequence: TGCAGCGTAGGGAGGGGCTCGAACACCGGGGAGCTGTTTTTT.

This clone was counted a few times. V usage is TRBV6-5 and J usage is TRBJ1-2, with a weak D call TRBD1 (5 bases). CDR1 MNHEY and CDR2 SVGAGI come from the germline V gene. Trimming left V 6 bases short and J 4 bases short, with 15 bases between. The CDR3 is made up of 14 amino acids. CDR3 sequence: CASSPGSESYGYTF. DNA of the CDR3: TGTGCCAGCAGCCCAGGGTCCGAGTCCTATGGCTACACCTTC.

This clone was seen a handful of times. This sequence joins TRBV6-6 and TRBJ1-2, with unresolved D. This CDR3 comprises 12 residues. The germline V gene has CDR1 MNHNY and CDR2 SVGAGI (reference sequence). The germline V and J ends were trimmed by 4 bases and 2 bases, with 5 bases remaining between them. The CDR3 DNA sequence: TGTGCCAGCAGTTCCGGGAACTATGGCTACACCTTC. The encoded protein is CASSSGNYGYTF.

The chain joins TRBV6-5 to TRBJ1-2; 8 bases agree with TRBD1. The J segment lost 7 bases and the V segment lost 6 bases, leaving 4 bases of the junction unmatched. The CDR3 loop spans 12 amino acids. CDR1 and CDR2 from the germline V gene are MNHEY and SVGAGI. This chain's CDR3 is CASSRTGTGYTF. Here the CDR3 DNA reads TGTGCCAGCAGCCGGACAGGGACTGGCTACACCTTC.

J is TRBJ2-3 and V is TRBV10-3; D remains unclear. The CDR3 loop spans 15 amino acids. V was clipped by 0 bases and J by 3 bases, with 10 bases between them. Germline CDR1 is ENHRY and CDR2 is SYGVKD. For the CDR3, the DNA is TGTGCCATCAGTGAGTCGACGGTTAGTACAGATACGCAGTATTTT. Its protein product is CAISESTVSTDTQYF.

CDR3 protein: CASSPLVTGDTEAFF. The CDR3 DNA follows: TGTGCCAGCAGCCCTTTGGTGACGGGGGACACTGAAGCTTTCTTT. The genes are TRBV9 and TRBJ1-1, with D possibly matching TRBD1 (5 bases). V lost 4 bases to trimming and J lost 3 bases, with 16 bases between them. This CDR3 is 15 amino acids long. Germline V gene sequence: CDR1 SGDLS, CDR2 YYNGEE.

This clone showed up just once. CDR3 in amino acids: CASRLSGAGENQPQHF. The CDR3 bases are TGTGCAAGTCGCTTGTCGGGGGCAGGAGAGAATCAGCCCCAGCATTTT. The gene calls are TRBV12-2 and TRBJ1-5. TRBV12-2 is recorded as a pseudogene. This CDR3 has 16 residues.

This chain joins TRBV2 and TRBJ1-1, with 11 bases fitting TRBD1. The germline V gene has CDR1 SNHLY and CDR2 FYNNEI. Germline trimming cut 7 bases from V and 7 bases from J; bases unmatched to any gene: 8. This CDR3 spans 14 amino acids. The CDR3 here is CASTRTGGESEAFF. The CDR3 DNA reads as TGTGCCAGCACTAGGACAGGGGGCGAAAGTGAAGCTTTCTTT. Combining the CDR3 with reference TRBV2 and TRBJ1-1 gives the whole variable domain EPEVTQTPSHQVTQMGQEVILRCVPISNHLYFYWYRQILGQKVEFLVSFYNNEISEKSEIFDDQFSVERPDGSNFTLKIRSTKLEDSAMYFCASTRTGGESEAFFGQGTRLTVV.

This sequence joins TRBV30 and TRBJ1-5, with a weak D call TRBD1 (5 bases). Looked up from germline, CDR1 is GTSNPN and CDR2 is SVGIG (reference sequence). This CDR3 comprises 14 residues. The ends were cut back, 2 bases at V and 1 base at J, with 9 bases in the middle. The chain's CDR3 is CAWSLGGSNQPQHF. CDR3 nucleotides: TGTGCCTGGAGTCTCGGGGGAAGCAATCAGCCCCAGCATTTT.

This clone was seen a few times. The chain has TRBV6-1 and TRBJ2-2, with D tentatively TRBD1 (6 bases). CDR3 length equals 15 residues. Germline assignment: CDR1 MNHNS and CDR2 SASEGT. Trimming shortened V by 6 bases and J by 4 bases, and 15 bases separated the two germline ends. The CDR3 here is CASSGRTALTGELFF. The CDR3 DNA reads as TGTGCCAGCAGCGGACGGACAGCCCTCACCGGGGAGCTGTTTTTT.

The table lists this clone with a count of one. The V and J genes are TRBV6-5 and TRBJ1-3, with a tentative D call TRBD1 (6 bases). V was shortened by 6 bases and J by 0 bases, with 12 bases between the two germline ends. The V gene's germline CDR1 is MNHEY and CDR2 SVGAGI. This CDR3 contains 15 residues. The CDR3 here is CASRRTVRSGNTIYF. In nucleotides, the CDR3 is TGTGCCAGCAGAAGGACAGTCCGCTCTGGAAACACCATATATTTT.

CDR3 coding DNA: TGTGCCAGCAGCTTGGGTCCCCGGGGGGCCTACGAGCAGTACTTC. Translated: CASSLGPRGAYEQYF. The genes are TRBV5-4 and TRBJ2-7, with 7 bases aligning to TRBD2. Germline values: CDR1 SGHNT, CDR2 YYREEE (reference sequence). V trimming: 0 bases; J trimming: 2 bases; junction bases outside the gene matches: 5. The CDR3 covers 15 residues.

The V gene is TRBV6-1, the J gene TRBJ2-6, with TRBD1 matching over 8 bases. CDR3 length: 14 amino acids. J was trimmed by 4 bases and V by 6 bases; bases with no gene match: 2. In germline, CDR1 is MNHNS, CDR2 SASEGT. The CDR3 here is CASRQGGGANVLTF. Written as DNA, the CDR3 is TGTGCCAGCAGACAGGGGGGCGGGGCCAACGTCCTGACTTTC.

This chain uses TRBV29-1 with TRBJ2-7; no firm D call. The ends were cut back, 7 bases at V and 2 bases at J, with 9 bases in the middle. Germline V gene lookup returns CDR1 SQVTM and CDR2 ANQGSEA. This CDR3 contains 11 residues. Here the CDR3 reads CSAWIAYEQYF. CDR3 nucleotides: TGCAGCGCTTGGATCGCCTACGAGCAGTACTTC.

The DNA for the CDR3 is TGTGCCAGTAGTATAGGGCCCGGTTTCGGAGAGACCCAGTACTTC. Protein product: CASSIGPGFGETQYF. The rearrangement uses TRBV19 and TRBJ2-5; no definite D call. CDR1 and CDR2 from the germline V gene are LNHDA and SQIVND (reference sequence). The V end lost 1 base, the J end lost 4 bases, and 13 bases lay between the germline ends. This CDR3 is 15 amino acids long.

The chain couples TRBV7-9 to TRBJ1-3, with D maybe TRBD1 (5 bases). The length of the CDR3 is 14 residues. Germline V gene data show CDR1 as SEHNR and CDR2 as FQNEAQ (reference sequence). Trimming removed 2 bases from V and 2 bases from J, with 7 bases in between. CDR3 bases: TGTGCCAGCAGCTTAAGGGGAACTGGAAACACCATATATTTT. Protein: CASSLRGTGNTIYF.

V and J are TRBV7-9 and TRBJ1-1; D not certain. The CDR3 sequence is 12 residues long. V shed 2 bases and J shed 10 bases, with 11 bases lying between them. Germline CDR1 reads SEHNR; CDR2 reads FQNEAQ (reference sequence). The chain's CDR3 is CASSLYPEGAFF. The CDR3 DNA is TGTGCCAGCAGCTTATATCCGGAAGGAGCTTTCTTT.

The V and J genes are TRBV5-4 and TRBJ2-5; 10 bases are a match to TRBD2. Germline loops: CDR1 SGHNT, CDR2 YYREEE (reference sequence). V shed 1 base, J shed 5 bases, and the junction held 8 bases outside the gene matches. This CDR3 region has 16 residues. CDR3 in DNA: TGTGCCAGCAGCTTGAGGCTAGCGGGAGTAGGGGAGACCCAGTACTTC. Encoded protein: CASSLRLAGVGETQYF.

This chain links TRBV9 with TRBJ1-4; tentatively, D is TRBD1 (5 bases). Between the trimmed V and J ends, which lost 0 bases and 0 bases, there was a span of 6 bases. Germline CDR1 SGDLS, CDR2 YYNGEE. This CDR3 region has 15 residues. The CDR3 DNA follows: TGTGCCAGCAGCGTAGGGGGGGCAACTAATGAAAAACTGTTTTTT. As protein: CASSVGGATNEKLFF.

The genes are TRBV7-9 and TRBJ2-2; 10 bases map to TRBD2. CDR3 size: 16 residues. The trim removed 5 bases at V and 5 bases at J, leaving 8 bases unmatched. CDR1 SEHNR and CDR2 FQNEAQ come from the germline V gene (reference sequence). This CDR3 is CASSPLAGERTGELFF. The CDR3 DNA sequence: TGTGCCAGCAGCCCCCTAGCGGGAGAACGGACCGGGGAGCTGTTTTTT.

In this sample, this clone is medium-sized (0.01 to 0.1%). The CDR3 spells CASRQGFVETQYF. The CDR3 nucleotides are TGCGCCAGCAGACAGGGTTTTGTAGAGACCCAGTACTTC. The chain combines TRBV10-2 with TRBJ2-5; perhaps TRBD1 as D (6 bases). CDR1 is WSHSY, CDR2 SAAADI, per germline. Trimming removed 6 bases from V and 4 bases from J, with 12 bases in between. The CDR3 is 13 residues long.

The chain links TRBV29-1 to TRBJ2-2; D gene unclear. Germline V CDR1 and CDR2: SQVTM, ANQGSEA. Trimming shortened V by 1 base and J by 0 bases, and 3 bases separated the two germline ends. The CDR3 loop spans 13 amino acids. CDR3 in DNA: TGCAGCGTTGAAGCCCCGAACACCGGGGAGCTGTTTTTT. This translates into CSVEAPNTGELFF.

This clone was seen a single time. The genes are TRBV11-3 and TRBJ2-7, with D unclear. The CDR3 covers 13 residues. Trimming shortened V by 5 bases and J by 7 bases, and 15 bases separated the two germline ends. Germline assignment: CDR1 SGHNT and CDR2 YENEEA. The CDR3 DNA reads TGTGCCAGCAGCCCCCCGTCCGAGGAGGAGCAGTACTTC. As protein: CASSPPSEEEQYF.

This sequence joins TRBV7-9 and TRBJ1-1; D perhaps matches TRBD1 (6 bases). V lost 5 bases to trimming and J lost 11 bases, with 12 bases between them. Germline CDR1 SEHNR, CDR2 FQNEAQ (reference sequence). CDR3 length: 11 residues. Here the CDR3 reads CASSNRVGAFF. CDR3 nucleotide sequence: TGTGCCAGCAGCAACAGGGTAGGGGCTTTCTTT. Drawing the rest from reference TRBV7-9 and TRBJ1-1, the complete variable domain is DTGVSQNPRHKITKRGQNVTFRCDPISEHNRLYWYRQTLGQGPEFLTYFQNEAQLEKSRLLSDRFSAERPKGSFSTLEIQRTEQGDSAMYLCASSNRVGAFFGQGTRLTVV.

The V call is TRBV6-5, the J call TRBJ2-7; no clear D. V shed 8 bases and J shed 0 bases, with 11 bases lying between them. CDR1 and CDR2 (germline): MNHEY, SVGAGI. CDR3 length: 13 amino acids. CDR3 bases: TGTGCCAGCCGGAGATCAAGCTCCTACGAGCAGTACTTC. It encodes CASRRSSSYEQYF.

The J gene is TRBJ1-1, the V gene TRBV11-1; D unresolved. Trimming removed 1 base at V and 1 base at J, with 4 bases between. Germline V CDR1 and CDR2: SGHAT, FQDESV (reference sequence). This CDR3 is built from 13 residues. The CDR3 region has the DNA TGTGCCAGCAGCTTAGGACAGAACACTGAAGCTTTCTTT. Translated: CASSLGQNTEAFF.

V usage is TRBV10-2 and J usage is TRBJ1-3, with unresolved D. CDR1 WSHSY and CDR2 SAAADI come from the germline V gene. The CDR3 extends over 14 amino acids. V lost 6 bases, J lost 0 bases, and 9 bases lay in between. The CDR3, as DNA: TGCGCCAGCAGGAGCGTGGCCTCTGGAAACACCATATATTTT. Amino acid sequence: CASRSVASGNTIYF.